The 27 T cell receptor beta chains below were found in one sample sequenced in a study of OX40 agonist ivuxolimab in advanced cancers. The table came from immunoSEQ multiplex PCR; TCRdb's copy has only in-frame clones and leaves some out. The repertoire holds over 70,000 clones, with about 88% as singletons. The sample here was CD4+ or CD8+ T cells sorted from blood, taken in a trial of the OX40 agonist ivuxolimab. These receptors were taken from an adult with an advanced solid tumor such as melanoma, head and neck, liver or kidney cancer.

In this sample, this clone turned up a few times. This chain joins TRBV6-5 and TRBJ1-2, with D perhaps TRBD1 (6 bases). Trimming pared 4 bases from V and 4 bases from J, leaving 16 bases between. Germline V lookup: CDR1 MNHEY, CDR2 SVGAGI. The CDR3 contains 15 residues. The CDR3 DNA reads TGTGCCAGCAGTTTGGACAGCCGGACCCTCTATGGCTACACCTTC. Its translation is CASSLDSRTLYGYTF.

This clone was observed a few times. The chain is built from TRBV7-9 and TRBJ1-5; 11 bases are a match to TRBD1. V lost 1 base and J lost 9; bases outside the gene matches: 8. The germline V gene has CDR1 SEHNR and CDR2 FQNEAQ (reference sequence). The CDR3 loop spans 16 amino acids. CDR3 sequence: CASSLGTGGVGPPQHF. The CDR3 bases are TGTGCCAGCAGCTTAGGGACAGGGGGCGTAGGGCCGCCCCAGCATTTT.

This sequence joins TRBV7-9 and TRBJ1-1; TRBD1 is a possible D gene (5 bases). Trimming pared 5 bases from V and 1 base from J, leaving 8 bases between. This CDR3 is 13 amino acids long. Germline V gene lookup returns CDR1 SEHNR and CDR2 FQNEAQ (reference sequence). The CDR3 loop reads CASSPQGNTEAFF. The CDR3 region has the DNA TGTGCCAGCAGCCCGCAGGGGAACACTGAAGCTTTCTTT.

The V call is TRBV4-2, the J call TRBJ1-5, with a possible D match to TRBD1 (5 bases). The CDR3 totals 17 residues. Germline loops: CDR1 LGHNA, CDR2 YNFKEQ. V lost 0 bases and J lost 0, with 12 bases in between. As DNA, the CDR3 is TGTGCCAGCAGCCAAGATGAGCTCGGGACTAGCAATCAGCCCCAGCATTTT. Its translation: CASSQDELGTSNQPQHF.

The rearrangement joins TRBV27 to TRBJ1-2; 8 bases match TRBD1. CDR1 MNHEY and CDR2 SMNVEV come from the germline V gene (reference sequence). This CDR3 region has 14 residues. The V gene end was trimmed by 5 bases and the J gene end by 4 bases; junction bases not matched to a gene: 6. The chain's CDR3 is CASSAQTGVYGYTF. The CDR3, as DNA: TGTGCCAGCAGTGCCCAGACAGGGGTCTATGGCTACACCTTC.

This chain uses TRBV30 with TRBJ2-5; TRBD2 matches 8 bases. The V segment lost 0 bases and the J segment 4 bases; nucleotides outside the gene matches: 7. The CDR3 is 15 residues long. Germline CDR1 and CDR2: GTSNPN and SVGIG (reference sequence). DNA for the CDR3: TGTGCCTGGAGTGTAATCGGGGGGGCCCGAGAGACCCAGTACTTC. Its protein product is CAWSVIGGARETQYF.

CDR3 nucleotides: TGTGCCAGCAGCTTACGGACAGGGGGCGGCGAGCAGTACTTC. The encoded protein is CASSLRTGGGEQYF. This chain connects TRBV7-3 to TRBJ2-7, with 11 bases that match TRBD1. CDR3 length: 14 residues. The germline CDR1 and CDR2 sequences are SGHTA and FQGTGA. V dropped 2 bases and J dropped 6; count of bases not matched to a gene: 3. The entire variable domain, with the rest obtained from reference TRBV7-3 and TRBJ2-7, is as follows: GAGVSQTPSNKVTEKGKYVELRCDPISGHTALYWYRQSLGQGPEFLIYFQGTGAADDSGLPNDRFFAVRPEGSVSTLKIQRTERGDSAVYLCASSLRTGGGEQYFGPGTRLTVT.

The chain carries TRBV27 and TRBJ2-1; no reliable D call. V shed 6 bases and J shed 1 base, with 10 bases lying between them. Looked up from germline, CDR1 is MNHEY and CDR2 is SMNVEV (reference sequence). The length of the CDR3 is 14 residues. The CDR3 region is CASSPDRSYNEQFF. CDR3 DNA sequence: TGTGCCAGCAGCCCTGATAGGTCCTACAATGAGCAGTTCTTC.

V is TRBV27 and J is TRBJ2-7; D remains unclear. V lost 2 bases, J lost 5 bases, and 13 bases lay in between. Looked up from germline, CDR1 is MNHEY and CDR2 is SMNVEV (reference sequence). The CDR3 covers 14 residues. The DNA for the CDR3 is TGTGCCAGCAGTTTAGACCTACGGAGAAACGAGCAGTACTTC. This gives the protein CASSLDLRRNEQYF.

The chain links TRBV19 to TRBJ2-7, with 7 bases aligning to TRBD1. CDR1 and CDR2 from the germline V gene are LNHDA and SQIVND (reference sequence). This CDR3 spans 15 amino acids. J was trimmed by 1 base and V by 5 bases; bases with no gene match: 8. The CDR3 loop is CASSPDRARSYEQYF. The CDR3 nucleotides are TGTGCCAGTAGTCCCGACAGGGCCCGATCCTACGAGCAGTACTTC.

CDR3 in DNA: TGTGCCAGCTCACCACCGGGAGGGACCTATGGCTACACCTTC. Its protein is CASSPPGGTYGYTF. This chain links TRBV18 with TRBJ1-2, with a possible D match to TRBD1 (5 bases). V lost 0 bases to trimming and J lost 4 bases, with 9 bases between them. Germline V gene data show CDR1 as KGHSH and CDR2 as LQKENI. This CDR3 spans 14 amino acids.

The CDR3 protein is CASSVISGGAGEQFF. The DNA for the CDR3 is TGTGCCAGCAGCGTAATTAGCGGGGGGGCCGGTGAGCAGTTCTTC. This chain links TRBV7-2 with TRBJ2-1; 11 nucleotides line up with TRBD2. There are 15 residues in the CDR3. From germline, CDR1 is SGHTA and CDR2 FQGNSA. With 5 bases clipped from V and 9 bases from J, the junction kept 9 bases outside the gene matches.

The rearrangement links TRBV6-1 to TRBJ1-1; 8 bases match TRBD1. This CDR3 is built from 14 residues. V lost 8 bases and J lost 0; bases outside the gene matches: 5. The V gene's germline CDR1 is MNHNS and CDR2 SASEGT. The CDR3 loop reads CASRRDRMNTEAFF. The CDR3 DNA is TGTGCCAGCCGCCGGGACAGGATGAACACTGAAGCTTTCTTT.

The chain recombines TRBV5-4 with TRBJ2-7; 10 bases match TRBD2. The CDR3 is made up of 15 amino acids. After removal of 4 bases from V and 8 bases from J, the junction contained 12 bases not matched to a gene. Germline V gene lookup returns CDR1 SGHNT and CDR2 YYREEE (reference sequence). CDR3: CASSLSGTSVNQQYF. For the CDR3, the DNA is TGTGCCAGCAGCCTCTCCGGGACTAGCGTAAATCAGCAGTACTTC.

This rearrangement joins TRBV11-2 to TRBJ1-2, with D unclear. V lost 3 bases and J lost 8, with 13 bases in between. Germline V lookup: CDR1 SGHAT, CDR2 FQNNGV. The CDR3 consists of 13 residues. CDR3 DNA sequence: TGTGCCAGCAGCTTCGAAGGGTTGGACGGCTACACCTTC. It translates to CASSFEGLDGYTF.

The rearrangement joins TRBV18 to TRBJ2-7; 7 bases map to TRBD1. Germline values: CDR1 KGHSH, CDR2 LQKENI. V shed 1 base, J shed 3 bases, and the junction held 6 bases outside the gene matches. The CDR3 length is 15 residues. CDR3 nucleotide sequence: TGTGCCAGCTCACCACAGCCGAGACAGGGCTACGAGCAGTACTTC. It yields the protein CASSPQPRQGYEQYF.

V and J are TRBV7-3 and TRBJ2-3; 9 bases align to TRBD2. The germline gives CDR1 SGHTA, CDR2 FQGTGA. Trimming took 5 bases from V and 2 from J; bases not matched to a gene: 11. The CDR3 has 17 residues. CDR3 sequence: CASSPGLAGQLTDTQYF. DNA of the CDR3: TGTGCCAGCAGCCCAGGGCTAGCGGGGCAACTCACAGATACGCAGTATTTT. Full variable domain (remainder filled in from reference TRBV7-3 and TRBJ2-3): GAGVSQTPSNKVTEKGKYVELRCDPISGHTALYWYRQSLGQGPEFLIYFQGTGAADDSGLPNDRFFAVRPEGSVSTLKIQRTERGDSAVYLCASSPGLAGQLTDTQYFGPGTRLTVL.

V is TRBV5-1 and J is TRBJ2-5, with D possibly being TRBD1 (6 bases). The length of the CDR3 is 16 residues. V was cut by 3 bases and J by 2 bases, with 17 bases left in between. Germline V gene data show CDR1 as SGHRS and CDR2 as YFSETQ. The CDR3 loop reads CASSSQPGTRQETQYF. The CDR3 coding sequence is TGCGCCAGCAGCTCTCAACCAGGGACACGTCAAGAGACCCAGTACTTC.

The chain uses TRBV19 and TRBJ2-3, with D hard to call. Per germline, CDR1 LNHDA and CDR2 SQIVND (reference sequence). The CDR3 is 10 residues long. V lost 9 bases and J 3 bases, leaving 4 bases between the germline ends. The DNA for the CDR3 is TGTGCCAGGATTACAGATACGCAGTATTTT. Protein sequence: CARITDTQYF.

The chain is built from TRBV5-1 and TRBJ2-4; 15 nucleotides align to TRBD2. The CDR3 runs to 18 residues. With V trimmed by 4 bases and J by 9 bases, 14 bases remained unmatched. Per the germline V gene, CDR1 is SGHRS and CDR2 is YFSETQ. Here the CDR3 DNA reads TGCGCCAGCAGCCCCCGGACTAGCGGGGGGGCCCTGGGGCCCATTCAGTACTTC. This translates into CASSPRTSGGALGPIQYF.

The chain couples TRBV7-9 to TRBJ2-7; 7 nucleotides match TRBD1. Trimming removed 5 bases from V and 3 bases from J; junction bases left unmatched: 13. CDR1 SEHNR and CDR2 FQNEAQ come from the germline V gene (reference sequence). The CDR3 runs 16 residues. The CDR3 DNA follows: TGTGCCAGCAGCCGTTCCGCGACAGGGATACTCTACGAGCAGTACTTC. Translating it yields CASSRSATGILYEQYF.

V gene TRBV18 combines with J gene TRBJ2-5; 8 nucleotides agree with TRBD2. CDR1 KGHSH and CDR2 LQKENI come from the germline V gene. The length of the CDR3 is 15 residues. After removal of 4 bases from V and 3 bases from J, the junction contained 7 bases not matched to a gene. The CDR3 DNA reads as TGTGCCAGCTCACGGGAGCGGGGGAGAGAAGAGACCCAGTACTTC. Protein product: CASSRERGREETQYF. Looking up the rest from reference TRBV18 and TRBJ2-5 gives the full variable domain: NAGVMQNPRHLVRRRGQEARLRCSPMKGHSHVYWYRQLPEEGLKFMVYLQKENIIDESGMPKERFSAEFPKEGPSILRIQQVVRGDSAAYFCASSRERGREETQYFGPGTRLLVL.

This sequence joins TRBV30 and TRBJ1-3; 9 positions match TRBD1. Per the germline V gene, CDR1 is GTSNPN and CDR2 is SVGIG (reference sequence). The CDR3 has 15 amino acids. V shed 3 bases, J shed 4 bases, and the junction held 7 bases outside the gene matches. The CDR3 DNA reads as TGTGCCTGGAGACAGAGGGGGACAGGGGGAAACACCATATATTTT. This sequence encodes CAWRQRGTGGNTIYF.

This sequence joins TRBV9 and TRBJ2-7, with 7 bases matching TRBD1. The CDR3 runs 13 residues. J lost 3 bases, V lost 3 bases, and 3 bases had no gene match. Germline V lookup: CDR1 SGDLS, CDR2 YYNGEE. DNA for the CDR3: TGTGCCAGCAGCGGAAGGACAGGCTACGAGCAGTACTTC. Protein product: CASSGRTGYEQYF.

J is TRBJ1-6 and V is TRBV18; possible D gene TRBD1, 6 bases. V was shortened by 4 bases and J by 7 bases, with 14 bases between the two germline ends. CDR1 is KGHSH, CDR2 LQKENI, per germline. The length of the CDR3 is 15 residues. This CDR3 is CASSRDRSSNSPLHF. The CDR3 DNA reads TGTGCCAGCTCACGAGACAGGAGTTCGAATTCACCCCTCCACTTT.

The rearrangement uses TRBV12-5 and TRBJ1-5; no definite D call. There are 14 residues in the CDR3. Germline-derived CDR1 and CDR2 are LGHNT and FRNRAP. V lost 3 bases and J 2 bases, leaving 8 bases between the germline ends. The CDR3 sequence: CASGFAGGNQPQHF. In DNA, the CDR3 is TGTGCTAGTGGTTTTGCGGGCGGCAATCAGCCCCAGCATTTT.

This chain joins TRBV27 and TRBJ2-2; either TRBD1 or TRBD2 may fit D (5 bases each). The germline V gene encodes CDR1 MNHEY and CDR2 SMNVEV (reference sequence). Trimming took off 5 bases at V and 1 base at J, with 11 bases between the two ends. The CDR3 length is 15 residues. The CDR3 loop reads CASSRGVGNTGELFF. CDR3 coding DNA: TGTGCCAGCAGTAGGGGAGTTGGGAACACCGGGGAGCTGTTTTTT.